The TCR beta chain described here comes from a study of identical twins. This clonotype was observed many times. Antigen: not known. Whole-study results and caveats: Excess low generation probability was seen in twin-shared out-of-frame alpha sequences.

TCRdb called the 5' RACE reads again in MiXCR, with one record for every CDR3 protein. The sample lists about 220,000 distinct CDR3 sequences, over 5.5% occurring once. Germline lookup yields CDR1 SGHRS and CDR2 YFSETQ. CDR3 length: 15 residues. The V and J ends lost 4 bases and 6 bases, in that order; junction bases with no gene match: 8. These sequences were also reported in another study, on T cells expressing NK-cell markers.

This receptor was identified in a woman between 18 and 29 years old in good health. V usage is TRBV5-1 and J usage is TRBJ2-1; 9 bases align to TRBD2. Sequencing used CD8+ T cells sorted from blood. Here the CDR3 reads CASSPLAGKGNEQFF. For the CDR3, the DNA is TGCGCCAGCAGCCCGCTAGCGGGAAAGGGCAATGAGCAGTTCTTC.